The entry that follows covers one TCR beta chain sequence. The CDR3 has 13 residues. Germline V CDR1 and CDR2: GTSNPN, SVGIG (reference sequence). V was pared by 4 bases and J by 1 base, with 5 bases between. The data were obtained in a study of cytomegalovirus exposure and HLA in healthy donors. Measured with immunoSEQ multiplex PCR; TCRdb has only the in-frame clones, and not every one. The table lists under 200,000 clones, about three quarters of them singletons, with less than 1.5% in the top ten. The gene calls are TRBV30 and TRBJ2-6; D is unresolved. The specimen was PBMCs. This TCR was sampled from a woman aged 25 to 45 in good health and CMV-seronegative. DNA for the CDR3: TGTGCCTGGACAGCGTCTGGGGCCAACGTCCTGACTTTC. Its translation: CAWTASGANVLTF. Filled out from reference TRBV30 and TRBJ2-6, the complete variable domain reads SQTIHQWPATLVQPVGSPLSLECTVEGTSNPNLYWYRQAAGRGLQLLFYSVGIGQISSEVPQNLSASRPQDRQFILSSKKLLLSDSGFYLCAWTASGANVLTFGAGSRLTVL.